The 18 T cell receptor beta chains given below trace back to one sample, sequenced in a study of beta chain features in type 1 diabetes. Expressed TCRB transcripts got sequenced, as all isolated RNA was reverse transcribed. The method was immunoSEQ multiplex PCR; TCRdb's version includes in-frame clones alone and lacks a portion of them. The profile shows about 260,000 clones, roughly 70% of them singletons. Sequenced sample: naive CD4+ T cells from blood. Receptor source: a man under 40 in good health.

V and J are TRBV21-1 and TRBJ1-5. TRBV21-1 is an annotated pseudogene. This CDR3 is built from 11 residues. DNA for the CDR3: TGTGCCAGCAGCCTCCGACCTGTCCAGCATTTT. Protein sequence: CASSLRPVQHF.

This chain joins TRBV30 and TRBJ2-4; no definite D call. Deletions cut 1 base from V and 0 bases from J, with 4 bases between. There are 13 residues in the CDR3. CDR1 and CDR2 (germline): GTSNPN, SVGIG (reference sequence). The CDR3: CAWSAGAKNIQYF. CDR3 DNA sequence: TGTGCCTGGAGTGCAGGAGCCAAAAACATTCAGTACTTC. The entire variable domain, with the rest obtained from reference TRBV30 and TRBJ2-4, is as follows: SQTIHQWPATLVQPVGSPLSLECTVEGTSNPNLYWYRQAAGRGLQLLFYSVGIGQISSEVPQNLSASRPQDRQFILSSKKLLLSDSGFYLCAWSAGAKNIQYFGAGTRLSVL.

This clone was counted a single time. The genes are TRBV7-2 and TRBJ2-5; a weak D match, TRBD1 (5 bases). CDR3 length: 15 amino acids. The germline V gene has CDR1 SGHTA and CDR2 FQGNSA. Between the trimmed V and J ends, which lost 1 base and 3 bases, there was a span of 12 bases. The DNA for the CDR3 is TGTGCCAGCAGCTTAGGGGGCGGAATTGAAGAGACCCAGTACTTC. It specifies CASSLGGGIEETQYF.

V and J are TRBV5-1 and TRBJ2-5; 8 bases are a match to TRBD1. The CDR3 is made up of 13 amino acids. Germline CDR1 SGHRS, CDR2 YFSETQ. V trimming: 4 bases; J trimming: 1 base; junction bases outside the gene matches: 0. CDR3 sequence: CASSDRGQETQYF. In DNA form, the CDR3 reads TGCGCCAGCAGCGACAGGGGCCAAGAGACCCAGTACTTC.

This rearrangement joins TRBV4-3 to TRBJ2-7; TRBD2 matches 7 bases. Germline V gives CDR1 LGHNA, CDR2 YSLEER. CDR3 length equals 15 residues. V lost 1 base and J lost 2; bases outside the gene matches: 5. CDR3 loop: CASSQVASGPYEQYF. The CDR3 DNA follows: TGCGCCAGCAGCCAAGTGGCTAGCGGCCCCTACGAGCAGTACTTC.

The CDR3 sequence: CATSRGGTNTGELFF. Written as DNA, the CDR3 is TGTGCCACCAGCAGAGGGGGGACCAACACCGGGGAGCTGTTTTTT. The rearrangement links TRBV15 to TRBJ2-2, with D perhaps TRBD1 or TRBD2 (5 bases each). Germline lookup yields CDR1 LNHNV and CDR2 YYDKDF (reference sequence). The CDR3 is made up of 15 amino acids. Trimming pared 1 base from V and 2 bases from J, leaving 8 bases between. Full variable domain (missing parts from reference TRBV15 and TRBJ2-2): DAMVIQNPRYQVTQFGKPVTLSCSQTLNHNVMYWYQQKSSQAPKLLFHYYDKDFNNEADTPDNFQSRRPNTSFCFLDIRSPGLGDTAMYLCATSRGGTNTGELFFGEGSRLTVL.

The sample holds one count of this clone. V usage is TRBV6-6 and J usage is TRBJ2-5; D is undetermined. CDR1 and CDR2 from the germline V gene are MNHNY and SVGAGI (reference sequence). The length of the CDR3 is 14 residues. V gave up 6 bases and J gave up 2 bases, with 13 bases separating them. CDR3 bases: TGTGCCAGCAGCCATCCAAACTTACAAGAGACCCAGTACTTC. Translating it yields CASSHPNLQETQYF.

V is TRBV25-1 and J is TRBJ1-1; D unclear. The CDR3 has 12 amino acids. Per the germline V gene, CDR1 is MGHDK and CDR2 is SYGVNS. V lost 5 bases and J 4 bases, leaving 8 bases between the germline ends. Here the CDR3 DNA reads TGTGCCAGCAGTCCCGGGCCCACTGAAGCTTTCTTT. Residues: CASSPGPTEAFF.

The rearrangement links TRBV29-1 to TRBJ2-7; tentatively, D is TRBD1 or TRBD2 (5 bases each). The germline CDR1 and CDR2 sequences are SQVTM and ANQGSEA. V was clipped by 4 bases and J by 2 bases, with 12 bases between them. This CDR3 spans 13 amino acids. The CDR3 reads CSVGDSGPYEQYF. DNA of the CDR3: TGCAGCGTTGGGGATTCGGGGCCCTACGAGCAGTACTTC.

The chain employs TRBV28 and TRBJ2-7; no definite D call. Germline CDR1 is MDHEN and CDR2 is SYDVKM. V lost 4 bases and J lost 4, with 14 bases in between. This CDR3 is 14 amino acids long. CDR3 protein: CASSSAPPSYEQYF. The CDR3 DNA reads TGTGCCAGCAGTTCCGCTCCGCCGTCTTACGAGCAGTACTTC.

J is TRBJ2-5 and V is TRBV7-9, with 7 bases that match TRBD1. In germline, CDR1 is SEHNR, CDR2 FQNEAQ (reference sequence). Trimming at V came to 4 bases and at J to 6 bases, leaving 8 bases not matched to a gene. The CDR3 loop spans 14 amino acids. CDR3 loop: CASSSSPQGKTQYF. CDR3 coding DNA: TGTGCCAGCAGCTCGTCCCCACAGGGGAAGACCCAGTACTTC.

This clone was recorded a few times. The CDR3 DNA sequence: TGTGCCATCAGGGTGACTAGCGGGTACAATGAGCAGTTCTTC. It is translated as CAIRVTSGYNEQFF. The V gene is TRBV10-3, the J gene TRBJ2-1, with TRBD2 identical over 10 bases. Trimming at V came to 6 bases and at J to 4 bases, leaving 3 bases not matched to a gene. This CDR3 has 14 residues. Looked up from germline, CDR1 is ENHRY and CDR2 is SYGVKD.

This clone appeared a few times. The chain recombines TRBV7-2 with TRBJ2-7, with TRBD2 matching over 8 bases. V trimming: 1 base; J trimming: 2 bases; junction bases outside the gene matches: 4. The length of the CDR3 is 15 residues. Germline values: CDR1 SGHTA, CDR2 FQGNSA. DNA for the CDR3: TGTGCCAGCAGCTTAGAGCTAGCGGGTGCCTACGAGCAGTACTTC. It specifies CASSLELAGAYEQYF.

This clone was recorded once. The chain is built from TRBV9 and TRBJ2-5; 9 nucleotides align to TRBD2. This CDR3 has 16 amino acids. After removal of 0 bases from V and 5 bases from J, the junction contained 8 bases not matched to a gene. Germline loops: CDR1 SGDLS, CDR2 YYNGEE. CDR3: CASSVEAGGPSETQYF. The CDR3 nucleotides read TGTGCCAGCAGCGTAGAGGCGGGAGGGCCGAGTGAGACCCAGTACTTC.

V gene TRBV28 combines with J gene TRBJ2-7; perhaps TRBD1 as D (6 bases). The length of the CDR3 is 15 residues. CDR1 is MDHEN and CDR2 is SYDVKM in the germline V gene. V was pared by 5 bases and J by 0 bases, with 14 bases between. This CDR3 is CASSTTGTHSYEQYF. In nucleotides, the CDR3 is TGTGCCAGCAGTACAACCGGGACACACTCCTACGAGCAGTACTTC.

In this sample, this clone turned up a few times. This chain connects TRBV29-1 to TRBJ2-5; either TRBD1 or TRBD2 may supply D (5 bases each). The germline V gene has CDR1 SQVTM and CDR2 ANQGSEA. The CDR3 has 11 residues. V dropped 7 bases and J dropped 7 bases, with 13 bases sitting between them. CDR3 protein: CSGGTTWTQYF. The CDR3 coding sequence is TGCAGCGGAGGGACCACCTGGACCCAGTACTTC.

The V call is TRBV7-2, the J call TRBJ2-7; 13 bases are shared with TRBD2. Trimming took 1 base from V and 4 from J; bases not matched to a gene: 7. The germline V gene has CDR1 SGHTA and CDR2 FQGNSA. This CDR3 has 17 amino acids. CDR3 in DNA: TGTGCCAGCAGCTTAGGACTAGCGGGAGGCAGGGGGTACGAGCAGTACTTC. This encodes CASSLGLAGGRGYEQYF.

For the CDR3, the DNA is TGTGCCAGCAGGGGCAGGGAGCCAGATACGCAGTATTTT. This translates into CASRGREPDTQYF. This rearrangement joins TRBV6-1 to TRBJ2-3; D is possibly TRBD1 or TRBD2 (5 bases each). Germline loops: CDR1 MNHNS, CDR2 SASEGT. V gave up 6 bases and J gave up 4 bases, with 11 bases separating them. This CDR3 region has 13 residues.